The 23 T cell receptor beta chains given below trace back to one sample, sequenced in a study of regulatory T cells in long-lasting Graves disease. Sequencing libraries for TCR beta were prepared with iRepertoire HTBI primers and Arm-PCR of CDR3 regions. TCRdb used MiXCR to reprocess the multiplex PCR reads, holding one entry per CDR3 protein. The sample shows 560,000 or so distinct CDR3 sequences, about 16% of them seen only once. Time point defined: newly diagnosed GD, antithyroid drugs for less than 3 months. PBMC RNA served as the TCR library source. In addition, the sample was reused for a study of T cells in Graves' hyperthyroidism and ophthalmopathy.

Sequencing was performed on peripheral blood mononuclear cells (PBMCs), taken at new diagnosis, from a patient treated with antithyroid drugs. The receptors shown here come from a man between 18 and 35 years old with Graves disease.

This chain uses TRBV10-2 with TRBJ2-5, with unresolved D. CDR3 length: 17 amino acids. The germline gives CDR1 WSHSY, CDR2 SAAADI. Trimming shortened V by 1 base and J by 2 bases, and 17 bases separated the two germline ends. Written as DNA, the CDR3 is TGCGCCAGCAGTGAGTACGCCTTGGCGGCCTCTCAAGAGACCCAGTACTTC. Translation gives CASSEYALAASQETQYF.

This clonotype was seen only a few times. The V and J genes are TRBV5-4 and TRBJ2-6; tentative D call: TRBD1 (7 bases). Germline V gene lookup returns CDR1 SGHNT and CDR2 YYREEE (reference sequence). The V end lost 4 bases, the J end lost 2 bases, and 13 bases lay between the germline ends. This CDR3 region has 16 residues. The CDR3 nucleotides read TGTGCCAGCAGCCAGGGGGTAGCGGCTGGGGCCAACGTCCTGACTTTC. Translated: CASSQGVAAGANVLTF.

This clonotype was detected many times. The chain employs TRBV2 and TRBJ2-7; TRBD1 matches at 8 bases. J was trimmed by 6 bases and V by 4 bases; bases with no gene match: 2. From germline, CDR1 is SNHLY and CDR2 FYNNEI. This CDR3 has 12 residues. As DNA, the CDR3 is TGTGCCAGCAGTGGCGACAGGGGCGAGCAGTACTTC. Encoded protein: CASSGDRGEQYF.

This clonotype was detected many times. J is TRBJ1-2 and V is TRBV2, with D uncertain. V was pared by 2 bases and J by 10 bases, with 17 bases between. Germline values: CDR1 SNHLY, CDR2 FYNNEI. The CDR3 covers 14 residues. The CDR3 region is CASSEFSAFLFYTF. CDR3 DNA sequence: TGTGCCAGCAGTGAATTCAGCGCTTTCCTATTCTACACCTTC. The whole variable domain, filled in from reference TRBV2 and TRBJ1-2, reads EPEVTQTPSHQVTQMGQEVILRCVPISNHLYFYWYRQILGQKVEFLVSFYNNEISEKSEIFDDQFSVERPDGSNFTLKIRSTKLEDSAMYFCASSEFSAFLFYTFGSGTRLTVV.

In its sample, this clonotype was seen a few times. V is TRBV6-2 or TRBV6-3 and J is TRBJ1-1, with D possibly TRBD1 on 6 matching bases. Trimming pared 0 bases from V and 3 bases from J, leaving 11 bases between. This CDR3 is built from 15 residues. Per the germline V gene, CDR1 is MNHEY and CDR2 is SVGEGT. In DNA, the CDR3 is TGTGCCAGCAGTTACTCGTGGGGGGCTGACACTGAAGCTTTCTTT. Protein: CASSYSWGADTEAFF.

This clonotype turned up a few times. The genes are TRBV7-9 and TRBJ1-6; the D is unclear. CDR1 SEHNR and CDR2 FQNEAQ come from the germline V gene (reference sequence). This CDR3 comprises 13 residues. Trimming left V 4 bases short and J 8 bases short, with 9 bases between. This chain's CDR3 is CASSSGWDSPLHF. The DNA for the CDR3 is TGTGCCAGCAGCTCGGGTTGGGATTCACCCCTCCACTTT.

This clonotype was counted ten times or more. The gene calls are TRBV7-9 and TRBJ2-1, with 7 bases lining up with TRBD1. The germline V gene encodes CDR1 SEHNR and CDR2 FQNEAQ (reference sequence). CDR3 length equals 15 residues. With V trimmed by 0 bases and J by 6 bases, 5 bases remained unmatched. CDR3 residues: CASSLAGTVPNEQFF. CDR3 in DNA: TGTGCCAGCAGCTTAGCTGGGACAGTCCCCAATGAGCAGTTCTTC.

This clonotype came up many times. The chain employs TRBV9 and TRBJ2-5; a weak D match, TRBD2 (6 bases). CDR1 and CDR2 from the germline V gene are SGDLS and YYNGEE. V lost 0 bases, J lost 1 base, and 10 bases lay in between. CDR3 size: 15 residues. The CDR3 coding sequence is TGTGCCAGCAGCGTAGGCGCGGGACCCCAAGAGACCCAGTACTTC. It translates to CASSVGAGPQETQYF.

The chain combines TRBV11-3 with TRBJ2-1; 7 bases align to TRBD2. The V segment lost 1 base and the J segment 10 bases; nucleotides outside the gene matches: 4. Germline CDR1 and CDR2: SGHNT and YENEEA. The CDR3 has 13 amino acids. CDR3 region: CASSLGGRYEQFF. The CDR3 DNA reads TGTGCCAGCAGCTTAGGCGGGAGATACGAGCAGTTCTTC.

This rearrangement joins TRBV5-6 to TRBJ2-1; D is possibly TRBD1 or TRBD2 (5 bases each). Trimming shortened V by 0 bases and J by 8 bases, and 15 bases separated the two germline ends. Germline V gene sequence: CDR1 SGHDT, CDR2 YYEEEE. CDR3 length: 15 residues. CDR3: CASSLEGLGVDEQFF. DNA for the CDR3: TGTGCCAGCAGCTTGGAAGGGTTGGGGGTGGATGAGCAGTTCTTC.

This clonotype was detected a few times. J is TRBJ1-2 and V is TRBV12-3 or TRBV12-4; no clear D. The V gene lost 5 bases and the J gene lost 7 bases, with 17 bases spanning the gap. This CDR3 contains 14 residues. Here the CDR3 DNA reads TGTGCCAGCAGTCCTCCGGACCACCGGGGTGGCTACACCTTC. It translates to CASSPPDHRGGYTF.

This clonotype has a handful of counts. The rearrangement uses TRBV6-5 and TRBJ2-7; TRBD1 might be the D (6 bases). Trimming removed 4 bases from V and 4 bases from J, with 14 bases in between. The CDR3 sequence is 14 residues long. In germline, CDR1 is MNHEY, CDR2 SVGAGI. CDR3 nucleotide sequence: TGTGCCAGCAGTTGGTCAGGGGTGGCGTACGAGCAGTACTTC. Protein product: CASSWSGVAYEQYF.

This clonotype appeared many times. The chain uses TRBV2 and TRBJ2-1; maybe TRBD1 (5 bases). The CDR3 has 14 residues. V was clipped by 7 bases and J by 6 bases, with 16 bases between them. The germline V gene has CDR1 SNHLY and CDR2 FYNNEI. CDR3 nucleotides: TGTGCCAGCACCGGACCAATAGGGGTCAATGAGCAGTTCTTC. Its protein is CASTGPIGVNEQFF.

Only a few counts were recorded for this clonotype. The chain has TRBV7-9 and TRBJ2-1; a possible D gene is TRBD2 (6 bases). The CDR3 totals 15 residues. Germline lookup yields CDR1 SEHNR and CDR2 FQNEAQ (reference sequence). V lost 3 bases, J lost 4 bases, and 13 bases lay in between. The CDR3 coding sequence is TGTGCCAGCAGCTTTGGGGACTTAGGTTACAATGAGCAGTTCTTC. It encodes CASSFGDLGYNEQFF.

This clonotype turned up a few times. The genes are TRBV5-6 and TRBJ2-7; D perhaps matches TRBD2 (7 bases). The germline V gene has CDR1 SGHDT and CDR2 YYEEEE. The germline V and J ends were trimmed by 6 bases and 5 bases, with 21 bases remaining between them. The CDR3 loop spans 15 amino acids. This chain's CDR3 is CASTDTGGRADEQYF. DNA for the CDR3: TGTGCCAGCACCGATACGGGGGGCAGGGCCGACGAGCAGTACTTC.

The V call is TRBV11-2, the J call TRBJ2-7; D is perhaps TRBD1 or TRBD2 (5 bases each). CDR3 length equals 13 residues. Trimming took off 5 bases at V and 5 bases at J, with 13 bases between the two ends. CDR1 is SGHAT, CDR2 FQNNGV, per germline. The CDR3 DNA is TGTGCCAGCAGCCGGTCGCCGGGGCACGAGCAGTACTTC. Translating gives CASSRSPGHEQYF.

This clonotype was observed a handful of times. For the CDR3, the DNA is TGTGCCAGCAAACCTCCCGCCCGGGGCCAAACCGGGGAGCAGTTCTTC. As protein: CASKPPARGQTGEQFF. The genes are TRBV11-2 and TRBJ2-1; D may match TRBD1 or TRBD2 (5 bases each). The CDR3 covers 16 residues. V was pared by 7 bases and J by 10 bases, with 26 bases between. In germline, CDR1 is SGHAT, CDR2 FQNNGV.

This clonotype was observed a few times. An end of the junction differs from the germline gene, which may be a read error. V is TRBV24-1 and J is TRBJ2-5; 8 bases agree with TRBD1. Germline values: CDR1 KGHDR, CDR2 SFDVKD. This CDR3 spans 15 amino acids. The CDR3 protein is CATSDTDRGHRTQHF. Here the CDR3 DNA reads TGTGCCACCAGTGATACCGACAGGGGCCACAGGACCCAGCACTTC.

The CDR3 bases are TGCGCCAGCAGCTTGGAACTGGACAGGGGTTACACCGGGGAGCTGTTTTTT. Its protein is CASSLELDRGYTGELFF. The chain carries TRBV5-1 and TRBJ2-2; 9 nucleotides align to TRBD1. Germline CDR1 SGHRS, CDR2 YFSETQ. The CDR3 extends over 17 amino acids. V shed 0 bases, J shed 3 bases, and the junction held 6 bases outside the gene matches.

In its sample, this clonotype was seen many times. V and J are TRBV30 and TRBJ2-7, with D possibly being TRBD2 (6 bases). From germline, CDR1 is GTSNPN and CDR2 SVGIG (reference sequence). CDR3 length: 13 amino acids. V was clipped by 4 bases and J by 4 bases, with 14 bases between them. The CDR3 coding sequence is TGTGCCTGGAAAAGGGGCGGGACGTACGAGCAGTACTTC. Encoded protein: CAWKRGGTYEQYF.

In this sample, this clonotype turned up many times. The chain is built from TRBV7-8 and TRBJ2-2; no reliable D call. Germline CDR1 is SGHVS and CDR2 is FQNEAQ. The CDR3 consists of 14 residues. Trimming shortened V by 1 base and J by 4 bases, and 7 bases separated the two germline ends. The CDR3 is CASSLGRSTGELFF. The CDR3 DNA reads as TGTGCCAGCAGCTTAGGACGGTCCACCGGGGAGCTGTTTTTT.

This clonotype was recorded many times. The chain has TRBV27 and TRBJ2-4; a possible D gene is TRBD2 (5 bases). This CDR3 is built from 12 residues. Trimming cost V 5 bases and J 7 bases, with 9 bases left between them. Germline V gene data show CDR1 as MNHEY and CDR2 as SMNVEV (reference sequence). CDR3 sequence: CASSAGGNIQYF. In DNA form, the CDR3 reads TGTGCCAGCAGTGCGGGCGGGAACATTCAGTACTTC.

This clonotype was seen more than once but under ten times. The chain carries TRBV18 and TRBJ2-4; 10 bases are shared with TRBD2. The V gene's germline CDR1 is KGHSH and CDR2 LQKENI. V trimming: 6 bases; J trimming: 7 bases; junction bases outside the gene matches: 9. The CDR3 consists of 15 residues. The DNA for the CDR3 is TGTGCCAGCTCCCCGGTTGGGACTAGCGTTAACATTCAGTACTTC. The encoded protein is CASSPVGTSVNIQYF.